This T cell receptor beta chain was captured in a study of response to subunit inactivated influenza vaccine. Broader study findings: Few new T cells, the authors suggested, are recruited by each seasonal influenza vaccination.

Via MiXCR, TCRdb re-called the RT-PCR reads, giving one row per CDR3 protein. The repertoire includes about 520,000 distinct CDR3 sequences, about 25% of them detected once, and under 2.5% sits in the top ten. Germline-derived CDR1 and CDR2 are SGHRS and YFSETQ. The V gene lost 4 bases and the J gene lost 4 bases, with 14 bases spanning the gap. The CDR3 totals 14 residues. In this sample, this clonotype turned up many times. Its antigen is undetermined. The chain links TRBV5-1 to TRBJ1-1; D unclear. The source material was CD4+ T cells sorted from PBMCs, sampled 4 to 6 days after vaccination. This TCR came from a man over 45 who received an inactivated influenza vaccine. CDR3 nucleotide sequence: TGCGCCAGCAGCCCCGAGGTTGGTGTCACTGAAGCTTTCTTT. The encoded protein is CASSPEVGVTEAFF.